The T cell receptor beta chain under discussion was sequenced for a study of cytomegalovirus exposure and HLA in healthy donors. On the study more broadly: In an earlier analysis, 95 million to 140 million unique TCR beta sequences were found from approximately 170 million T cells.

As concerns this clone: The antigen remains undetermined.

The CDR3 is made up of 15 amino acids. Germline values: CDR1 LNHDA, CDR2 SQIVND (reference sequence). Trimming shortened V by 4 bases and J by 8 bases, and 18 bases separated the two germline ends. Broader study findings: With further analysis later on, most CMV-associated TCR beta chains appeared HLA-restricted.

PCR employed 60 Vbeta and 13 Jbeta primers. Here immunoSEQ multiplex PCR was the method, and the copy in TCRdb shows in-frame clones only, minus some. The profile shows approximately 220,000 clones, around 80% of them singletons. This sequence originates from a man younger than 35 in good health and CMV-seronegative. The gene calls are TRBV19 and TRBJ2-1; D might be TRBD2 (5 bases). Input material: PBMCs. The CDR3 nucleotides are TGTGCCAGTAGTAGGTTGGAGGCAGGCGAGGATGAGCAGTTCTTC. Amino acid sequence: CASSRLEAGEDEQFF. The full variable domain, its missing parts supplied by reference TRBV19 and TRBJ2-1, is DGGITQSPKYLFRKEGQNVTLSCEQNLNHDAMYWYRQDPGQGLRLIYYSQIVNDFQKGDIAEGYSVSREKKESFPLTVTSAQKNPTAFYLCASSRLEAGEDEQFFGPGTRLTVL.